The T cell receptor (beta chain) described here comes from a study of blood T cells in healthy people across ages. Broader study findings: Estimated diversity across one million T cells was deemed an underestimate.

The CDR3 sequence is 12 residues long. Trimming left V 7 bases short and J 4 bases short, with 10 bases between. Germline V CDR1 and CDR2: MNHEY, SVGEGT. About this clonotype itself: The antigen remains unidentified.

A second PCR of 7 to 11 cycles used a sample-barcoded 5' primer and a J-beta primer mix. TCRdb re-analysed the 5' RACE reads in MiXCR, keeping a single row per CDR3 protein. The data hold roughly 1,800,000 distinct CDR3 sequences, with 49% observed a single time. Sequences were obtained from blood. This chain uses TRBV6-2 or TRBV6-3 with TRBJ1-2; D is perhaps TRBD1 (5 bases). This sequence originates from a woman aged 40 to 49 in good health. The CDR3, as DNA: TGTGCCAGCACCCGGGGACGCTATGGCTACACCTTC. Its translation is CASTRGRYGYTF.